This T cell receptor (beta chain) was retrieved from a study of type 1 regulatory T cells. On the study more broadly: T-allo10 is an in vitro-generated, Tr1-enriched CD4 T cell product specific for alloantigen.

Graft donor-derived T-allo10 cells were described as host-alloantigen-specific, anergic, and alloantigen-specifically suppressive. TCRdb recomputed calls from the reads with MiXCR, one row per CDR3 protein. The sample consists of roughly 25,000 distinct CDR3 sequences, around 77% of them appearing once. Points on this clonotype: The antigen is unknown.

The V and J ends lost 5 bases and 2 bases, in that order; junction bases with no gene match: 5. CDR1 is SGHTA, CDR2 FQGNSA, per germline. The length of the CDR3 is 14 residues. The clonotype comes from a human donor in good health. The specimen was cultured T cells, either the whole culture or a sorted T cell fraction (not recorded which). Sample subset: Tr1-enriched cell product generated in vitro against host alloantigens. V usage is TRBV7-2 and J usage is TRBJ2-7, with TRBD2 matching 8 bases. The DNA of the CDR3 is TGTGCCAGCAGCCCGGGGGGGCAGGCCTACGAGCAGTACTTC. As protein: CASSPGGQAYEQYF.